A selection of T cell receptor beta chains follows, all from one sample in a study of blood T cell repertoires in COVID-19. Sequenced by immunoSEQ multiplex PCR; TCRdb stores in-frame clones only, minus some. The repertoire has more than 200,000 clones, 70% to 90% of them found once; the top ten carry more than 10%. Sequencing input: PBMCs or T cells enriched from blood (not recorded which). Receptors originate from a man between 25 and 39 years old who had recovered from COVID-19. The CDR3 runs from the conserved cysteine through the conserved F or W. The D gene is left open where the match is weak. For some rows the clone size is stated as once, few or many, or as a class when expanded; others skip it.

D: .
size: once
J: TRBJ1-2
V: TRBV5-4
DNA: TGTGCCAGCAGCGGAGGGGTTCTTGGCTACACCTTC
CDR3: CASSGGVLGYTF

D: .
size: .
J: TRBJ2-7
V: TRBV19
DNA: TGTGCCAGTAGTATAGGGCAGACCCTACGAGGGCAGTACTTC
CDR3: CASSIGQTLRGQYF

D: .
size: .
J: TRBJ2-7
V: TRBV6-5
DNA: TGTGCCAGCAGTTACAGCGATCTGCTAGCCAGCGAGCAGTACTTC
CDR3: CASSYSDLLASEQYF

D: .
size: once
J: TRBJ1-3
V: TRBV19
DNA: TGTGCCAGTAGTCCGGTATCTGGAAACACCATATATTTT
CDR3: CASSPVSGNTIYF

D: .
size: few
J: TRBJ1-2
V: TRBV27
DNA: TGTGCCAGCAGCCAAAGGACAGCGGAGGATCATGGCTACACCTTC
CDR3: CASSQRTAEDHGYTF

D: .
size: .
J: TRBJ2-7
V: TRBV27
DNA: TGTGCCAGCAGCAGACAGGCCTCCTACGAGCAGTACTTC
CDR3: CASSRQASYEQYF

D: .
size: .
J: TRBJ2-5
V: TRBV27
DNA: TGTGCCAGCAGTCCCCGCCGTAGCCTGGGAGAGACCCAGTACTTC
CDR3: CASSPRRSLGETQYF

D: TRBD1
size: .
J: TRBJ2-7
V: TRBV6-5
DNA: TGTGCCAGCAGTCCGGGACAGGGTAGGGTGTACTTC
CDR3: CASSPGQGRVYF

D: .
size: .
J: TRBJ1-2
V: TRBV27
DNA: TGTGCCAGCAGTTCGCCGGGACATTATGGCTACACCTTC
CDR3: CASSSPGHYGYTF

D: .
size: .
J: TRBJ1-1
V: TRBV12-3/TRBV12-4
DNA: TGTGCCAGCAGTTCCAGACAGCCCGCTGAAGCTTTCTTT
CDR3: CASSSRQPAEAFF

D: .
size: once
J: TRBJ1-2
V: TRBV2
DNA: TGTGCCAGCAGTGACCGGTTAAACTATGGCTACACCTTC
CDR3: CASSDRLNYGYTF

D: .
size: once
J: TRBJ2-7
V: TRBV7-9
DNA: TGTGCCAGCAGCTACCGGGACTTCAACTCCTACGAGCAGTACTTC
CDR3: CASSYRDFNSYEQYF

D: TRBD2
size: .
J: TRBJ2-1
V: TRBV29-1
DNA: TGCAGCGTTGGCAGAACTAGCGGGAGGGTTGAGCAGTTCTTC
CDR3: CSVGRTSGRVEQFF

D: TRBD2
size: .
J: TRBJ2-1
V: TRBV9
DNA: TGTGCCAGCAGCTTTGAGACCGGGACTAGGGGATACAATGAGCAGTTCTTC
CDR3: CASSFETGTRGYNEQFF

D: .
size: .
J: TRBJ2-5
V: TRBV7-2
DNA: TGTGCCAGCAGCTTATTTGTTCGAGAGACCCAGTACTTC
CDR3: CASSLFVRETQYF

D: .
size: .
J: TRBJ2-7
V: TRBV6-5
DNA: TGTGCCAGCAGTTACTCTGGGGGGTCTTCGGACGAGCAGTACTTC
CDR3: CASSYSGGSSDEQYF

D: TRBD1
size: .
J: TRBJ1-5
V: TRBV10-1
DNA: TGCGCCAGCAGTGAGCTGACAGGGGGCGAGGGGCAGCCCCAGCATTTT
CDR3: CASSELTGGEGQPQHF

D: .
size: many
J: TRBJ1-3
V: TRBV5-4
DNA: TGTGCCAGCAGCGCCGGACAGCTTACTGGAAACACCATATATTTT
CDR3: CASSAGQLTGNTIYF

D: .
size: .
J: TRBJ2-1
V: TRBV16
DNA: TGTGCCAGCAGCCCCAGGAACACTTACAATGAGCAGTTCTTC
CDR3: CASSPRNTYNEQFF

D: .
size: .
J: TRBJ2-7
V: TRBV27
DNA: TGTGCCAGCAGTTTATGGGGTAGCGGAAACTACGAGCAGTACTTC
CDR3: CASSLWGSGNYEQYF

D: .
size: .
J: TRBJ1-2
V: TRBV7-9
DNA: TGTGCCAGCAGCCTCAGGGATTTCTATGGCTACACCTTC
CDR3: CASSLRDFYGYTF

D: .
size: .
J: TRBJ2-1
V: TRBV28
DNA: TGTGCCAGCCCATCACCCCTCGGCAGGGCCCCTAAACGGGACAAGTGGAATGAGCAGTTCTTC
CDR3: CASPSPLGRAPKRDKWNEQFF

D: TRBD1
size: .
J: TRBJ1-6
V: TRBV6-5
DNA: TGTGCCAGCAGTTACTCCCTGTCGACAGGGTCACCCCTCCACTTT
CDR3: CASSYSLSTGSPLHF

D: .
size: .
J: TRBJ1-5
V: TRBV27
DNA: TGTGCCAGCAGTTTAATTCCGGGTTCTCAGCCCCAGCATTTT
CDR3: CASSLIPGSQPQHF

D: TRBD2
size: .
J: TRBJ2-3
V: TRBV5-1
DNA: TGCGCCAGCAGCTTGACGGGAGGTTCGACAGATACGCAGTATTTT
CDR3: CASSLTGGSTDTQYF

D: TRBD2
size: .
J: TRBJ2-3
V: TRBV7-9
DNA: TGTGCCAGCAGCTTACTGGCTAGCGGAACAACCACAGATACGCAGTATTTT
CDR3: CASSLLASGTTTDTQYF

D: TRBD2
size: .
J: TRBJ2-3
V: TRBV2
DNA: TGTGCCAGCAGTAGAAGCGGGAGGGGCACAGATACGCAGTATTTT
CDR3: CASSRSGRGTDTQYF

D: .
size: few
J: TRBJ1-1
V: TRBV20-1
DNA: TGCAGTGCTAGTTTGGGGACAATGAACACTGAAGCTTTCTTT
CDR3: CSASLGTMNTEAFF

D: .
size: .
J: TRBJ1-4
V: TRBV4-2
DNA: TGTGCCAGCAGCCAAGATTCGGAGGGTGGGAGGGAAAAACTGTTTTTT
CDR3: CASSQDSEGGREKLFF

D: .
size: .
J: TRBJ1-3
V: TRBV6-5
DNA: TGTGCCAGCAGTTACTCAAGGGGCAGGTTGGAAACCTTT
CDR3: CASSYSRGRLETF

D: .
size: few
J: TRBJ1-5
V: TRBV19
DNA: TGTGCCAGTAGTCCTCGCCCCCGGGGGAATCAGCCCCAGCATTTT
CDR3: CASSPRPRGNQPQHF

D: TRBD1
size: .
J: TRBJ2-7
V: TRBV12-5
DNA: TGTGCTAGTGGTTTGGGGACAGGCCCCTACGAGCAGTACTTC
CDR3: CASGLGTGPYEQYF

D: .
size: .
J: TRBJ2-7
V: TRBV27
DNA: TGTGCCAGCCGATCCTCCCGTGGAGGAGCCTACGAGCAGTACTTC
CDR3: CASRSSRGGAYEQYF

D: .
size: .
J: TRBJ2-1
V: TRBV5-1
DNA: TGCGCCAGCAGCGATCGAAGGGGGGGAAATGAGCAGTTCTTC
CDR3: CASSDRRGGNEQFF

D: TRBD1
size: .
J: TRBJ1-3
V: TRBV4-3
DNA: TGCGCCACCAGCCGACAGTTCGGCGGGCAGGGGGTGAGCTCTGGAAACACCATATATTTT
CDR3: CATSRQFGGQGVSSGNTIYF

D: TRBD1
size: .
J: TRBJ1-4
V: TRBV15
DNA: TGTGCCACCAGCAGAGCCTCAGGGGGTACCGAAAAACTGTTTTTT
CDR3: CATSRASGGTEKLFF

D: TRBD2
size: .
J: TRBJ2-2
V: TRBV5-4
DNA: TGTGCCAGCAGCAGGACTAGCGGGGGGCCGGGGTCCCGGGAGCTGTTTTTT
CDR3: CASSRTSGGPGSRELFF

D: .
size: once
J: TRBJ2-3
V: TRBV11-2
DNA: TGTGCCAGCACCTGGAGAGGGAGCACAGATACGCAGTATTTT
CDR3: CASTWRGSTDTQYF

D: .
size: .
J: TRBJ1-1
V: TRBV5-1
DNA: TGCGCCAGCAGCTTTGCGGGTTTTTTGAACACTGAAGCTTTCTTT
CDR3: CASSFAGFLNTEAFF

D: TRBD2
size: .
J: TRBJ2-7
V: TRBV12-3/TRBV12-4
DNA: TGTGCCAGCAGCCCAAGCGGGGGGGCTCGGCAGTACTTC
CDR3: CASSPSGGARQYF

D: TRBD2
size: .
J: TRBJ2-3
V: TRBV4-1
DNA: TGCGCCAGCAGCCAAGTGGGGCTAGCGGGAGGGCCATCGGATACGCAGTATTTT
CDR3: CASSQVGLAGGPSDTQYF

D: .
size: .
J: TRBJ1-3
V: TRBV27
DNA: TGTGCCAGCAGTTTAGGAGGATCTGGAAACACCATATATTTT
CDR3: CASSLGGSGNTIYF

D: .
size: .
J: TRBJ1-2
V: TRBV28
DNA: TGTGCCAGCAGCCGGGACTATGGCTACACCTTC
CDR3: CASSRDYGYTF

D: TRBD2
size: .
J: TRBJ2-5
V: TRBV19
DNA: TGTGCCAGTAGTATAGGTTCTAGCGGGATTTTGGAGACCCAGTACTTC
CDR3: CASSIGSSGILETQYF

D: .
size: .
J: TRBJ1-2
V: TRBV6-6
DNA: TGTGCCAGCAGCTCCTCTACATCGGGTGGCTACACCTTC
CDR3: CASSSSTSGGYTF

D: .
size: .
J: TRBJ1-1
V: TRBV7-9
DNA: TGTGCCAGCAGCTTGTTGCAGGGAAACACTGAAGCTTTCTTT
CDR3: CASSLLQGNTEAFF

D: .
size: once
J: TRBJ1-2
V: TRBV5-4
DNA: TGTGCCAGCAGCTTTCGGCGGGAACGATCTGCCTACACCTTC
CDR3: CASSFRRERSAYTF

D: .
size: .
J: TRBJ2-7
V: TRBV28
DNA: TGTGCCAGCAGACAGGGATTTTACGACTCCTACGAGCAGTACTTC
CDR3: CASRQGFYDSYEQYF

D: TRBD1
size: few
J: TRBJ2-3
V: TRBV2
DNA: TGTGCCAGCAGTTATTCCGGGACAGGCACAGATACGCAGTATTTT
CDR3: CASSYSGTGTDTQYF

D: .
size: .
J: TRBJ2-1
V: TRBV5-6
DNA: TGTGCCAGCAGTCTGAGTTCAGGCAATGAGCAGTTCTTC
CDR3: CASSLSSGNEQFF

D: .
size: .
J: TRBJ2-7
V: TRBV2
DNA: TGTGCCAGCCTCCCCCGTTGGGGCCCCTACGAGCAGTACTTC
CDR3: CASLPRWGPYEQYF

D: .
size: .
J: TRBJ2-2
V: TRBV11-3
DNA: TGTGCCAGCAGCTTTACATACACCGGGGAGCTGTTTTTT
CDR3: CASSFTYTGELFF

D: .
size: once
J: TRBJ2-3
V: TRBV19
DNA: TGTGCCAGAGGAGACCGAGGCACAGATACGCAGTATTTT
CDR3: CARGDRGTDTQYF